This TCR beta chain was identified during a study of CD8 T cells in Susac syndrome. The CDR3 has 15 amino acids. Trimming cost V 4 bases and J 6 bases; bases outside gene matches: 5. Germline V gene sequence: CDR1 MNHEY, CDR2 SMNVEV (reference sequence). When the RNA was reverse transcribed, random hexamers were used with an input of about 0.5 to 1 ug. From the immunoSEQ multiplex PCR reads, TCRdb called clonotypes with MiXCR, one entry per CDR3 protein. The table lists about 80,000 distinct CDR3 sequences, around 94% of them singletons. The receptor was isolated from a human donor with Susac syndrome. Sequenced material: CD8+ T cells from PBMCs. The V call is TRBV27, the J call TRBJ1-5, with 11 nucleotides matching TRBD1. CDR3 coding DNA: TGTGCCAGCAGTTCGGGGACAGGGGGTTTTCAGCCCCAGCATTTT. Translating gives CASSSGTGGFQPQHF.